This T cell receptor (beta chain) originates from a study of CD8+ T cells in alopecia areata. Study-wide findings and caveats: Lesional scalp exceeded normal scalp in clonality, especially in alopecia totalis/universalis. Compared with mice, patients displayed less clear TCR sharing, possibly for HLA-related reasons.

Trimming took off 5 bases at V and 5 bases at J, with 13 bases between the two ends. This CDR3 comprises 14 residues. Germline CDR1 and CDR2: SNHLY and FYNNEI. Both CD4+ and CD8+ T cells were separated by sorting PBMCs. RNA was extracted and reverse transcribed into cDNA as the sequencing template. Clones were read by immunoSEQ multiplex PCR, and TCRdb kept only the in-frame ones, dropping some. The repertoire holds some 200,000 clones, with more than 55% as singletons. Concerning this clone itself: As yet, its antigen is unknown.

The rearrangement joins TRBV2 to TRBJ2-1, with D possibly called TRBD1 or TRBD2 (5 bases each). Specimen: CD8+ T cells sorted from blood. The sequence came from a human donor in good health. The CDR3 DNA is TGTGCCAGCAGTTCGAGGGGCCTCAACAATGAGCAGTTCTTC. Its protein product is CASSSRGLNNEQFF.